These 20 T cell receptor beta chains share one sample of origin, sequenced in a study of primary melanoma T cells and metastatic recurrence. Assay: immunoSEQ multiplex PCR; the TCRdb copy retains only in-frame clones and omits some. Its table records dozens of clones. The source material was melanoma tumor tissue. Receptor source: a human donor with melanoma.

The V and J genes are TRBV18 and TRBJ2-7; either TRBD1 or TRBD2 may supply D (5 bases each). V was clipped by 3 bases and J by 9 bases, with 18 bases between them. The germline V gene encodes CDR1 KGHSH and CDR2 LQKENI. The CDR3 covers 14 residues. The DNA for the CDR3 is TGTGCCAGCTCACCCGTGGGGGAAGCACGAGGGCAGTACTTC. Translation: CASSPVGEARGQYF.

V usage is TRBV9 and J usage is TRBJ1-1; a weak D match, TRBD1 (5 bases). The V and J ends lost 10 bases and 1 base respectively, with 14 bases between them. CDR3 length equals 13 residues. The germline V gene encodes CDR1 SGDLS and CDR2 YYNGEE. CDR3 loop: CAGNAGGNTEAFF. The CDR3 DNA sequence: TGTGCCGGCAACGCTGGGGGGAACACTGAAGCTTTCTTT.

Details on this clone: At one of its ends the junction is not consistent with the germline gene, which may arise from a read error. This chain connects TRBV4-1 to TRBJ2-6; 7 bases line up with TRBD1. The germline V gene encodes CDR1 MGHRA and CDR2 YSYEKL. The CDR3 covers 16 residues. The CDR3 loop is CASSQEDRAGANVLIF. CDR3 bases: TGCGCCAGCAGCCAAGAAGACAGGGCTGGGGCCAACGTCCTGATTTTC.

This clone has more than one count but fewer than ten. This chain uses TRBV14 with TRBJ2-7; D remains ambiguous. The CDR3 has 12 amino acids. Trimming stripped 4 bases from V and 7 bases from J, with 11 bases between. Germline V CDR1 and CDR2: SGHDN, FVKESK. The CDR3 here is CASSPGRGEQYF. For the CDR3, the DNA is TGTGCCAGCAGCCCCGGGCGTGGGGAGCAGTACTTC.

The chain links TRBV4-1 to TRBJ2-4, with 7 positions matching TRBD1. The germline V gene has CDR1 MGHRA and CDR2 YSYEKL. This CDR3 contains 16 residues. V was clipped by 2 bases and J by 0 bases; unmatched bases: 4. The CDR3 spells CASSQNRGVAKNIQYF. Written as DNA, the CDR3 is TGCGCCAGCAGCCAAAACAGGGGAGTAGCCAAAAACATTCAGTACTTC.

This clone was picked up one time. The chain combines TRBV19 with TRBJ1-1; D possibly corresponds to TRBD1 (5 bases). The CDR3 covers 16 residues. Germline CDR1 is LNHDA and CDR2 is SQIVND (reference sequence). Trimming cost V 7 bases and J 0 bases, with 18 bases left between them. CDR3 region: CASNRQHIYLNTEAFF. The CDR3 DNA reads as TGTGCCAGTAATCGACAGCACATCTACCTGAACACTGAAGCTTTCTTT.

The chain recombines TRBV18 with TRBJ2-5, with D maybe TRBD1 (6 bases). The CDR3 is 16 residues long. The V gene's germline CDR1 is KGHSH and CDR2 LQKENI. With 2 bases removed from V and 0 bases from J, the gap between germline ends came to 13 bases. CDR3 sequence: CASSPVWTDNQETQYF. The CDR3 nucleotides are TGTGCCAGCTCACCAGTATGGACAGATAACCAAGAGACCCAGTACTTC.

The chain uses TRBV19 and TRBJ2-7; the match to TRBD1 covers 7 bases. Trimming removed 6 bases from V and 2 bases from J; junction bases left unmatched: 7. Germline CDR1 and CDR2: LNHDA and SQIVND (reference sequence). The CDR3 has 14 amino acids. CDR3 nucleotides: TGTGCCAGTAGGTCGTCAGGGACAGCCTACGAGCAGTACTTC. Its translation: CASRSSGTAYEQYF.

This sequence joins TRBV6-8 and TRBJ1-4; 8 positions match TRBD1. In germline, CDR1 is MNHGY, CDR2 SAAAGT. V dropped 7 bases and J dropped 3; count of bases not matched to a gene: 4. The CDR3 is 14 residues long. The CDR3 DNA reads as TGTGCCAGCAAACCGGGACAGGCTAATGAAAAACTGTTTTTT. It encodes CASKPGQANEKLFF.

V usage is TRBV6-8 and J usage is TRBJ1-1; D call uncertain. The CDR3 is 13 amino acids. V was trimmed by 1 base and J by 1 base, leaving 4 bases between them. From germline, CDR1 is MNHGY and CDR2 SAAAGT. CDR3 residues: CASSYWENTEAFF. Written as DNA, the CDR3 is TGTGCCAGCAGTTACTGGGAGAACACTGAAGCTTTCTTT.

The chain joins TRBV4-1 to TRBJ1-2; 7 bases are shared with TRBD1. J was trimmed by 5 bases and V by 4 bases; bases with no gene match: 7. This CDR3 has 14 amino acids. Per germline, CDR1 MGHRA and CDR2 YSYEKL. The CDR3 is CASSPRTGDYGYTF. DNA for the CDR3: TGCGCCAGCAGCCCCCGGACAGGCGATTATGGCTACACCTTC.

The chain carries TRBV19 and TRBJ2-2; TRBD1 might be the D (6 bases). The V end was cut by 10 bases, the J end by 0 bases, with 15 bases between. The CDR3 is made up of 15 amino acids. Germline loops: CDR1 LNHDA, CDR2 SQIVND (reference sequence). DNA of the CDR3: TGTGCCATCCAACCTGGGACAACGAACACCGGGGAGCTGTTTTTT. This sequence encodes CAIQPGTTNTGELFF. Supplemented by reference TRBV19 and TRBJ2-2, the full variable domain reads DGGITQSPKYLFRKEGQNVTLSCEQNLNHDAMYWYRQDPGQGLRLIYYSQIVNDFQKGDIAEGYSVSREKKESFPLTVTSAQKNPTAFYLCAIQPGTTNTGELFFGEGSRLTVL.

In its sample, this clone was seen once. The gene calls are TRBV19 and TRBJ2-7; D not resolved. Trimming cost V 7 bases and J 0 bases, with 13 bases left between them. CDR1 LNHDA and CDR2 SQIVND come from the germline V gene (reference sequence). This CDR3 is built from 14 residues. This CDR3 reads CASTKGSSSYEQYF. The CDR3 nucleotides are TGTGCCAGTACAAAAGGGTCGAGCTCCTACGAGCAGTACTTC.

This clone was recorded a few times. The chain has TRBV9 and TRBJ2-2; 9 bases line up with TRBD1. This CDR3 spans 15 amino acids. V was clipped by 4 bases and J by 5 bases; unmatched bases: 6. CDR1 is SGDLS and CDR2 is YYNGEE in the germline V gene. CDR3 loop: CASSPRTGVTGELFF. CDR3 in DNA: TGTGCCAGCAGCCCTCGGACAGGGGTGACCGGGGAGCTGTTTTTT.

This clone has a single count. CDR3 in amino acids: CASRSNRGRLVSGYTF. Here the CDR3 DNA reads TGTGCCAGCAGAAGTAACAGGGGGCGCTTAGTGAGTGGCTACACCTTC. The rearrangement links TRBV11-3 to TRBJ1-2, with 9 bases that match TRBD1. The CDR3 contains 16 residues. The V gene end was trimmed by 6 bases and the J gene end by 7 bases; junction bases not matched to a gene: 15. In germline, CDR1 is SGHNT, CDR2 YENEEA.

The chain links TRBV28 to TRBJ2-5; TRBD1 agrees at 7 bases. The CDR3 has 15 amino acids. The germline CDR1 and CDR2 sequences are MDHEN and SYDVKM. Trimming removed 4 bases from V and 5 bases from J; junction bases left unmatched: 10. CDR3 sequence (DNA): TGTGCCAGCAGTTACCTAAAGGGGGCAGAGGAGACCCAGTACTTC. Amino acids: CASSYLKGAEETQYF.

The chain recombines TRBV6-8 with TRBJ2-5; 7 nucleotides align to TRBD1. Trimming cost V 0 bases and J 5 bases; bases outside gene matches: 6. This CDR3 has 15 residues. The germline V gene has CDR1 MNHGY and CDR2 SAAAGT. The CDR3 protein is CASSYSNARGETQYF. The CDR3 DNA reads TGTGCCAGCAGTTACTCGAACGCCAGGGGGGAGACCCAGTACTTC.

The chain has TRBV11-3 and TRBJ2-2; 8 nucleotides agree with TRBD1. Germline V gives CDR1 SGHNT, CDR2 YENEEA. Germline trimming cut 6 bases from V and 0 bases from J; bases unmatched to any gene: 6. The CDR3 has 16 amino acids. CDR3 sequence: CASSHTGQANTGELFF. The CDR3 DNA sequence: TGTGCCAGCAGTCACACGGGACAGGCGAACACCGGGGAGCTGTTTTTT.

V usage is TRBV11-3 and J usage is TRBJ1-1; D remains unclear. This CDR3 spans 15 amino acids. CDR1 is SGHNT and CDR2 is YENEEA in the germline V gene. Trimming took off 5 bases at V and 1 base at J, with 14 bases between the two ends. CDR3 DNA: TGTGCCAGCAGCCTTGCAGGTCCCGGGAACACTGAAGCTTTCTTT. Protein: CASSLAGPGNTEAFF.

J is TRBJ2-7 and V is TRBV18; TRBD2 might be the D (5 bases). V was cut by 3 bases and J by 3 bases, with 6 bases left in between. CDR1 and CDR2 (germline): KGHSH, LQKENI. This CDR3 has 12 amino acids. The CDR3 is CASSPGIYEQYF. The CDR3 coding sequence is TGTGCCAGCTCACCCGGGATCTACGAGCAGTACTTC.